This T cell receptor (beta chain) came from a study of cytomegalovirus exposure and HLA in healthy donors. Primers included in the PCR were 60 Vbeta and 13 Jbeta primers. Sequenced by immunoSEQ multiplex PCR; TCRdb stores in-frame clones only, minus some. Here the sample spans 55,000 to 80,000 clones, roughly 82% being singletons. Per germline, CDR1 MDHEN and CDR2 SYDVKM. Trimming removed 11 bases from V and 4 bases from J; junction bases left unmatched: 4. CDR3 length equals 11 residues. The chain recombines TRBV28 with TRBJ1-2; 7 nucleotides align to TRBD1. The sequence was obtained from a man in his 70s in good health and CMV-seronegative. The sample was PBMCs. This chain's CDR3 is CAHRTGYGYTF. Here the CDR3 DNA reads TGTGCCCACCGGACAGGCTATGGCTACACCTTC.